Each of the 18 T cell receptor beta chains below was sequenced from the same sample in a study of blood T cell repertoires in COVID-19. Assay: immunoSEQ multiplex PCR; the TCRdb copy retains only in-frame clones and omits some. The data show 150,000 or so clones, 75% to 85% seen once. The sequenced sample was PBMCs or T cells enriched from blood (not recorded which). These receptors were taken from a man over 45 who had recovered from COVID-19.

The V call is TRBV7-9, the J call TRBJ2-1, with 10 positions matching TRBD2. Germline V gene data show CDR1 as SEHNR and CDR2 as FQNEAQ (reference sequence). This CDR3 is 13 amino acids long. V lost 7 bases and J lost 8; bases outside the gene matches: 5. The CDR3 loop reads CASTSGGAHEQFF. DNA for the CDR3: TGTGCCAGCACGAGCGGGGGGGCTCATGAGCAGTTCTTC.

The CDR3 DNA is TGCGCCAGCAGCCCCCCTGGACAGGAGAACACTGAAGCTTTCTTT. Residues: CASSPPGQENTEAFF. The gene calls are TRBV5-1 and TRBJ1-1; 7 bases are a match to TRBD1. Germline lookup yields CDR1 SGHRS and CDR2 YFSETQ. Trimming removed 4 bases from V and 1 base from J; junction bases left unmatched: 7. The CDR3 extends over 15 amino acids.

The chain has TRBV9 and TRBJ2-7, with 7 nucleotides matching TRBD1. Trimming removed 0 bases from V and 4 bases from J; junction bases left unmatched: 7. The CDR3 contains 15 residues. CDR1 is SGDLS and CDR2 is YYNGEE in the germline V gene. The CDR3 reads CASSVDGTAKYEQYF. The CDR3 bases are TGTGCCAGCAGCGTAGATGGGACAGCTAAGTACGAGCAGTACTTC.

The V and J genes are TRBV6-5 and TRBJ1-2; TRBD1 might be the D (5 bases). CDR1 is MNHEY, CDR2 SVGAGI, per germline. This CDR3 is built from 15 residues. V shed 6 bases and J shed 2 bases, with 16 bases lying between them. CDR3 region: CASSRQRQLNYGYTF. In DNA, the CDR3 is TGTGCCAGCAGCCGCCAGCGACAGTTAAACTATGGCTACACCTTC.

The genes are TRBV28 and TRBJ1-3, with D possibly TRBD1 on 6 matching bases. The germline gives CDR1 MDHEN, CDR2 SYDVKM. V dropped 1 base and J dropped 2 bases, with 15 bases sitting between them. The CDR3 covers 17 residues. CDR3 sequence (DNA): TGTGCCAGCAGTTTATTGGCAGGGGTAGACGCTGGAAACACCATATATTTT. It encodes CASSLLAGVDAGNTIYF.

The chain is built from TRBV18 and TRBJ1-1; 8 nucleotides match TRBD1. V lost 2 bases and J lost 1; bases outside the gene matches: 18. This CDR3 spans 20 amino acids. The V gene's germline CDR1 is KGHSH and CDR2 LQKENI. In DNA form, the CDR3 reads TGTGCCAGCTCACCAAGGGCTTTCCGCGGGACAGGAGAAACGAACACTGAAGCTTTCTTT. Amino acid sequence: CASSPRAFRGTGETNTEAFF.

This sequence joins TRBV30 and TRBJ2-3; 9 nucleotides match TRBD2. V lost 5 bases and J lost 6; bases outside the gene matches: 9. The CDR3 runs to 14 residues. Germline CDR1 GTSNPN, CDR2 SVGIG (reference sequence). The CDR3 region is CAWVRAGGRDTQYF. CDR3 bases: TGTGCCTGGGTCAGGGCGGGGGGGCGTGATACGCAGTATTTT.

This sequence joins TRBV18 and TRBJ1-1; D is possibly TRBD1 (6 bases). Trimming took off 3 bases at V and 2 bases at J, with 10 bases between the two ends. The CDR3 totals 14 residues. Germline values: CDR1 KGHSH, CDR2 LQKENI. CDR3 region: CASSPRDINTEAFF. In DNA form, the CDR3 reads TGTGCCAGCTCACCCCGGGACATTAACACTGAAGCTTTCTTT.

This chain joins TRBV5-4 and TRBJ2-2; tentative D call: TRBD2 (7 bases). Between the trimmed V and J ends, which lost 1 base and 2 bases, there was a span of 15 bases. This CDR3 spans 17 amino acids. The germline V gene has CDR1 SGHNT and CDR2 YYREEE (reference sequence). The chain's CDR3 is CASSLYHGGLNTGELFF. CDR3 coding DNA: TGTGCCAGCAGCTTGTATCACGGGGGGCTTAACACCGGGGAGCTGTTTTTT. The entire variable domain, with the rest obtained from reference TRBV5-4 and TRBJ2-2, is as follows: ETGVTQSPTHLIKTRGQQVTLRCSSQSGHNTVSWYQQALGQGPQFIFQYYREEENGRGNFPPRFSGLQFPNYSSELNVNALELDDSALYLCASSLYHGGLNTGELFFGEGSRLTVL.

The V call is TRBV30, the J call TRBJ1-2; TRBD1 aligns across 8 bases. The J segment lost 4 bases and the V segment lost 5 bases, leaving 12 bases of the junction unmatched. CDR3 size: 15 residues. Germline CDR1 reads GTSNPN; CDR2 reads SVGIG (reference sequence). Written as DNA, the CDR3 is TGTGCCTGGGTGGCCCTCGGACAGGGAACCTATGGCTACACCTTC. It specifies CAWVALGQGTYGYTF.

The rearrangement links TRBV6-1 to TRBJ1-2, with 9 positions matching TRBD1. The germline gives CDR1 MNHNS, CDR2 SASEGT. Unmatched junction bases numbered 12, after V lost 3 bases and J lost 4 bases. The CDR3 has 17 residues. The CDR3, as DNA: TGTGCCAGCAGTGAGATAGCCGGGACAGGGCGATTCTATGGCTACACCTTC. The encoded protein is CASSEIAGTGRFYGYTF.

This clone was counted a single time. V is TRBV11-2 and J is TRBJ2-1; 12 bases are shared with TRBD2. The junction had 4 bases not matched to a gene; V was cut back by 3 bases and J by 4 bases. Germline CDR1 and CDR2: SGHAT and FQNNGV. There are 16 residues in the CDR3. CDR3 residues: CASSFRLAGGYNEQFF. CDR3 in DNA: TGTGCCAGCAGCTTCCGTCTAGCGGGGGGGTACAATGAGCAGTTCTTC.

The table lists this clone with a few counts. CDR3 DNA sequence: TGTGCCAGCACGCCGAACACAGTTGGTGAGCAGTTCTTC. Residues: CASTPNTVGEQFF. The chain links TRBV12-3 or TRBV12-4 to TRBJ2-1, with D unclear. Trimming cost V 7 bases and J 9 bases, with 16 bases left between them. The CDR3 sequence is 13 residues long.

This clone has a handful of counts. This chain uses TRBV6-4 with TRBJ1-6; 10 bases are shared with TRBD1. The length of the CDR3 is 15 residues. Germline loops: CDR1 MRHNA, CDR2 SNTAGT. Trimming at V came to 6 bases and at J to 5 bases, leaving 4 bases not matched to a gene. CDR3 loop: CASSKDRGDNSPLHF. Here the CDR3 DNA reads TGTGCCAGCAGCAAGGACAGGGGGGATAATTCACCCCTCCACTTT.

This chain connects TRBV6-1 to TRBJ1-5, with no clear D. The germline V and J ends were trimmed by 2 bases and 3 bases, with 14 bases remaining between them. The length of the CDR3 is 16 residues. CDR1 is MNHNS, CDR2 SASEGT, per germline. CDR3 residues: CASSELGRSLNQPQHF. CDR3 nucleotide sequence: TGTGCCAGCAGTGAATTGGGTAGGAGCCTCAATCAGCCCCAGCATTTT.

The DNA of the CDR3 is TGTGCCAGCAGTTCCGGGACAGGGTTGGGGCACACTGAAGCTTTCTTT. Encoded protein: CASSSGTGLGHTEAFF. The chain employs TRBV7-8 and TRBJ1-1; 9 bases map to TRBD1. CDR1 and CDR2 (germline): SGHVS, FQNEAQ. The CDR3 runs 16 residues. With 6 bases clipped from V and 3 bases from J, the junction kept 11 bases outside the gene matches.

This chain links TRBV27 with TRBJ1-4, with D uncertain. CDR1 and CDR2 (germline): MNHEY, SMNVEV (reference sequence). The germline V and J ends were trimmed by 4 bases and 4 bases, with 7 bases remaining between them. The CDR3 contains 13 residues. The CDR3 DNA reads as TGTGCCAGCAGTTCGGTCGTTAATGAAAAACTGTTTTTT. This translates into CASSSVVNEKLFF.

V is TRBV7-9 and J is TRBJ2-1, with 10 bases aligning to TRBD2. CDR3 length: 16 amino acids. Germline CDR1 and CDR2: SEHNR and FQNEAQ (reference sequence). V lost 1 base to trimming and J lost 8 bases; unmatched junction nucleotides: 8. DNA of the CDR3: TGTGCCAGCAGCTTAGGGCTAGCGGGGGCAATCGATGAGCAGTTCTTC. Translating it yields CASSLGLAGAIDEQFF.